The sequence of this T cell receptor beta chain was determined in a study of shared clonotypes between healthy human individuals. About the research overall: The donors, two women and a few men, were aged 18 to 49. A donor's plate count was three for CD4 naive and three for CD4 memory; CD8 naive had two and CD8 memory one.

From CD4+ cells came CD45RA+ naive and CD45RA-negative memory subsets. The repertoire was sequenced with immunoSEQ multiplex PCR; TCRdb's copy has only in-frame clones and lacks some. Here the sample spans around 350,000 clones, about 70% being singletons. The germline V gene has CDR1 SGHRS and CDR2 YFSETQ. The CDR3 length is 12 residues. The ends were cut back, 1 base at V and 8 bases at J, with 8 bases in the middle. The gene calls are TRBV5-1 and TRBJ2-3; D unclear. The sample consisted of memory CD4+ T cells sorted from blood. Subset meaning: CD45RA-negative fraction. This receptor was identified in a man aged 30 to 39 in good health. CDR3 nucleotides: TGCGCCAGCAGCTTGACGAGGACTACGCAGTATTTT. It encodes CASSLTRTTQYF.